These 32 T cell receptor beta chains were sequenced from one sample in a study of cytomegalovirus exposure and HLA in healthy donors. A multiplex PCR was run with 60 Vbeta primers and 13 Jbeta primers. The data were produced by immunoSEQ multiplex PCR, yet TCRdb's version contains in-frame clones alone and is incomplete. Of around 150,000 clones listed, over 70% are singletons. The sequencing sample was made of PBMCs. These receptors all come from a male donor in good health and CMV-seronegative.

This clone has a handful of counts. The chain links TRBV28 to TRBJ2-7; TRBD1 might be the D (6 bases). Deletions cut 4 bases from V and 3 bases from J, with 10 bases between. There are 13 residues in the CDR3. CDR1 is MDHEN and CDR2 is SYDVKM in the germline V gene. This CDR3 reads CASSSGTRYEQYF. The CDR3 nucleotides are TGTGCCAGCAGTTCGGGGACACGCTACGAGCAGTACTTC.

The chain recombines TRBV7-8 with TRBJ1-5; the D gene is possibly TRBD1 (6 bases). Per germline, CDR1 SGHVS and CDR2 FQNEAQ. Trimming took 5 bases from V and 4 from J, leaving 9 bases between them. CDR3 length: 13 amino acids. CDR3 DNA sequence: TGTGCCAGCAGCACACAGGGTAATCAGCCCCAGCATTTT. It specifies CASSTQGNQPQHF.

This chain joins TRBV4-3 and TRBJ2-7; 7 bases align to TRBD2. Germline CDR1 LGHNA, CDR2 YSLEER. The CDR3 covers 16 residues. V lost 4 bases to trimming and J lost 0 bases; unmatched junction nucleotides: 9. CDR3 residues: CASSPLAPSGSYEQYF. In nucleotides, the CDR3 is TGCGCCAGCAGCCCCCTCGCGCCTAGCGGCTCCTACGAGCAGTACTTC.

This chain uses TRBV4-2 with TRBJ2-7, with D perhaps matching TRBD1 (5 bases). The CDR3 totals 15 residues. Germline V gives CDR1 LGHNA, CDR2 YNFKEQ. V lost 0 bases to trimming and J lost 3 bases, with 12 bases between them. The CDR3 protein is CASSQEKQGRYEQYF. As DNA, the CDR3 is TGTGCCAGCAGCCAAGAAAAGCAGGGCCGCTACGAGCAGTACTTC.

The genes are TRBV2 and TRBJ2-5, with 8 bases fitting TRBD2. The CDR3 is 14 residues long. The germline CDR1 and CDR2 sequences are SNHLY and FYNNEI. With 4 bases clipped from V and 2 bases from J, the junction kept 3 bases outside the gene matches. The CDR3, as DNA: TGTGCCAGCAGTGTAATAGCGGGGCAAGAGACCCAGTACTTC. This codes for CASSVIAGQETQYF.

This clone occurred a few times. The chain has TRBV10-3 and TRBJ1-2; 7 nucleotides line up with TRBD1. V was pared by 7 bases and J by 2 bases, with 22 bases of the junction left unmatched. The CDR3 length is 19 residues. Germline assignment: CDR1 ENHRY and CDR2 SYGVKD. The CDR3 is CAITTGGGDQRTGNYGYTF. The DNA of the CDR3 is TGTGCCATCACCACGGGTGGAGGGGACCAAAGGACAGGCAACTATGGCTACACCTTC.

V usage is TRBV18 and J usage is TRBJ2-2; D gene ambiguous. The CDR3 contains 17 residues. V dropped 3 bases and J dropped 0 bases, with 14 bases sitting between them. Looked up from germline, CDR1 is KGHSH and CDR2 is LQKENI. The CDR3 DNA reads as TGTGCCAGCTCACCGCTATATAGCAGCCCGAACACCGGGGAGCTGTTTTTT. It codes for CASSPLYSSPNTGELFF.

The J gene is TRBJ2-1, the V gene TRBV5-4; 7 positions match TRBD2. The CDR3 spans 14 residues. J lost 5 bases, V lost 6 bases, and 8 bases had no gene match. Germline V gene data show CDR1 as SGHNT and CDR2 as YYREEE (reference sequence). CDR3 residues: CASKPWEGDNEQFF. CDR3 nucleotide sequence: TGTGCCAGCAAACCGTGGGAGGGAGACAATGAGCAGTTCTTC.

V is TRBV7-8 and J is TRBJ2-4, with 12 bases lining up with TRBD2. CDR1 SGHVS and CDR2 FQNEAQ come from the germline V gene. This CDR3 comprises 18 residues. J gave up 3 bases and V 0 bases, and 6 bases lay outside the gene matches. CDR3 protein: CASSLAPSGGADKNIQYF. CDR3 DNA: TGTGCCAGCAGCTTAGCCCCTAGCGGGGGGGCCGACAAAAACATTCAGTACTTC.

The chain employs TRBV5-1 and TRBJ1-4, with D perhaps matching TRBD1 (5 bases). Per the germline V gene, CDR1 is SGHRS and CDR2 is YFSETQ. The V end lost 1 base, the J end lost 2 bases, and 12 bases lay between the germline ends. This CDR3 region has 16 residues. As DNA, the CDR3 is TGCGCCAGCAGCTTGTTGGAGGGGAGGACTAATGAAAAACTGTTTTTT. As protein: CASSLLEGRTNEKLFF.

This chain uses TRBV7-2 with TRBJ1-4, with D perhaps TRBD1 (5 bases). The V gene's germline CDR1 is SGHTA and CDR2 FQGNSA. V lost 8 bases, J lost 4 bases, and 20 bases lay in between. This CDR3 comprises 16 residues. The chain's CDR3 is CASGLGFGAGNEKLFF. The CDR3, as DNA: TGTGCCAGCGGACTAGGTTTCGGGGCGGGTAATGAAAAACTGTTTTTT.

A few counts support this clone. The genes are TRBV11-2 and TRBJ2-5; TRBD1 is a possible D gene (5 bases). The V gene lost 1 base and the J gene lost 5 bases, with 14 bases spanning the gap. The CDR3 is made up of 15 amino acids. Germline lookup yields CDR1 SGHAT and CDR2 FQNNGV. The CDR3 spells CASSLGMGRRETQYF. The CDR3 coding sequence is TGTGCCAGCAGCTTAGGGATGGGGCGTAGGGAGACCCAGTACTTC. The full variable domain, with the rest looked up from reference TRBV11-2 and TRBJ2-5, is EAGVAQSPRYKIIEKRQSVAFWCNPISGHATLYWYQQILGQGPKLLIQFQNNGVVDDSQLPKDRFSAERLKGVDSTLKIQPAKLEDSAVYLCASSLGMGRRETQYFGPGTRLLVL.

The chain uses TRBV2 and TRBJ2-7; TRBD1 matches 7 bases. The CDR3 runs to 15 residues. Germline V gives CDR1 SNHLY, CDR2 FYNNEI. The V segment lost 1 base and the J segment 6 bases; nucleotides outside the gene matches: 9. CDR3 residues: CASSEVPTGTVEQYF. CDR3 nucleotide sequence: TGTGCCAGCAGTGAAGTCCCGACAGGGACGGTCGAGCAGTACTTC.

For the CDR3, the DNA is TGTGCCAGCACCTTCGGCGGGGCTAACACCGGGGAGCTGTTTTTT. This gives the protein CASTFGGANTGELFF. The V gene is TRBV28, the J gene TRBJ2-2, with D perhaps matching TRBD2 (6 bases). The CDR3 extends over 15 amino acids. Trimming shortened V by 7 bases and J by 2 bases, and 14 bases separated the two germline ends. Germline V gene data show CDR1 as MDHEN and CDR2 as SYDVKM.

The chain recombines TRBV28 with TRBJ2-5, with D possibly TRBD2 on 5 matching bases. The J call may be incorrect, as the DNA end agrees better with TRBJ2-7. Germline assignment: CDR1 MDHEN and CDR2 SYDVKM. This CDR3 spans 16 amino acids. Written as DNA, the CDR3 is TGTGCCAGCAGTTCATCGGACGGGGAGATCTCCTACGAGCAGTACTTC. This gives the protein CASSSSDGEISYEQYF.

V usage is TRBV7-3 and J usage is TRBJ2-5; TRBD2 aligns across 11 bases. This CDR3 comprises 17 residues. The trim removed 1 base at V and 5 bases at J, leaving 9 bases unmatched. From germline, CDR1 is SGHTA and CDR2 FQGTGA. CDR3 amino acids: CASSLIGSGRAWETQYF. In DNA, the CDR3 is TGTGCCAGCAGCTTAATAGGTAGCGGGAGGGCCTGGGAGACCCAGTACTTC.

The chain links TRBV18 to TRBJ1-5; TRBD1 agrees at 9 bases. Germline V gene sequence: CDR1 KGHSH, CDR2 LQKENI. J lost 15 bases, V lost 2 bases, and 8 bases had no gene match. The CDR3 has 13 residues. In DNA, the CDR3 is TGTGCCAGCTCACCATCCGGGACAGGGCCACTGCATTTT. Translating gives CASSPSGTGPLHF. The entire variable domain, with the rest obtained from reference TRBV18 and TRBJ1-5, is as follows: NAGVMQNPRHLVRRRGQEARLRCSPMKGHSHVYWYRQLPEEGLKFMVYLQKENIIDESGMPKERFSAEFPKEGPSILRIQQVVRGDSAAYFCASSPSGTGPLHFGDGTRLSIL.

A single count supports this clone. J is TRBJ2-1 and V is TRBV18; D perhaps matches TRBD1 (5 bases). Germline loops: CDR1 KGHSH, CDR2 LQKENI. V shed 4 bases and J shed 2 bases, with 15 bases lying between them. CDR3 size: 16 residues. CDR3 sequence: CASSQTTGDTYNEQFF. CDR3 bases: TGTGCCAGCTCACAAACCACAGGTGATACCTACAATGAGCAGTTCTTC.

The V gene is TRBV7-9, the J gene TRBJ2-7, with 8 bases lining up with TRBD1. Trimming removed 4 bases from V and 7 bases from J; junction bases left unmatched: 24. CDR1 and CDR2 from the germline V gene are SEHNR and FQNEAQ (reference sequence). The CDR3 is 19 residues long. DNA for the CDR3: TGTGCCAGCAGCTCTAGAGGGGCAGGGGGCGAGTTCGGGGCTCGGGAGCAGTACTTC. Its translation is CASSSRGAGGEFGAREQYF.

This rearrangement joins TRBV27 to TRBJ2-2; 7 positions agree with TRBD1. The CDR3 has 16 residues. V lost 2 bases, J lost 4 bases, and 7 bases stayed unmatched. Germline V CDR1 and CDR2: MNHEY, SMNVEV (reference sequence). CDR3 region: CASSLEGALRTGELFF. The CDR3 nucleotides read TGTGCCAGCAGTTTAGAGGGGGCGCTCCGCACCGGGGAGCTGTTTTTT.

As DNA, the CDR3 is TGTGCCAGTAGTATAGCACGGGGGGATGGCAATCAGCCCCAGCATTTT. Translating gives CASSIARGDGNQPQHF. J is TRBJ1-5 and V is TRBV19; perhaps TRBD1 as D (5 bases). CDR1 is LNHDA and CDR2 is SQIVND in the germline V gene (reference sequence). V was trimmed by 1 base and J by 2 bases, leaving 12 bases between them. The CDR3 runs 16 residues.

The rearrangement uses TRBV7-2 and TRBJ2-1, with D hard to call. CDR1 and CDR2 from the germline V gene are SGHTA and FQGNSA. V dropped 1 base and J dropped 7 bases, with 8 bases sitting between them. The CDR3 spans 13 residues. CDR3 nucleotide sequence: TGTGCCAGCAGCTTAGGCGGTAGTAATGAGCAGTTCTTC. Protein: CASSLGGSNEQFF.

This clone was observed a handful of times. V gene TRBV2 combines with J gene TRBJ2-7; 7 bases align to TRBD1. Trimming at V came to 5 bases and at J to 3 bases, leaving 4 bases not matched to a gene. The CDR3 is made up of 13 amino acids. Looked up from germline, CDR1 is SNHLY and CDR2 is FYNNEI. CDR3 residues: CASSRDSIYEQYF. In nucleotides, the CDR3 is TGTGCCAGCAGTCGGGACAGTATCTACGAGCAGTACTTC.

This chain connects TRBV28 to TRBJ2-7; 9 positions match TRBD1. Germline V gives CDR1 MDHEN, CDR2 SYDVKM. The CDR3 runs 18 residues. Germline trimming cut 2 bases from V and 0 bases from J; bases unmatched to any gene: 11. The CDR3 here is CASSLAPPGQGSSYEQYF. The CDR3 bases are TGTGCCAGCAGTTTAGCCCCGCCAGGACAGGGGAGCTCCTACGAGCAGTACTTC.

J is TRBJ1-5 and V is TRBV2; D unclear. Between the trimmed V and J ends, which lost 8 bases and 6 bases, there was a span of 14 bases. The CDR3 has 13 residues. Germline V gene sequence: CDR1 SNHLY, CDR2 FYNNEI. The CDR3 loop is CASGEGWSQPQHF. CDR3 nucleotide sequence: TGTGCCAGCGGAGAGGGTTGGAGTCAGCCCCAGCATTTT.

The V gene is TRBV4-1, the J gene TRBJ2-1; tentatively, D is TRBD2 (5 bases). Germline-derived CDR1 and CDR2 are MGHRA and YSYEKL. The CDR3 is 19 amino acids. V lost 0 bases, J lost 0 bases, and 18 bases lay in between. The CDR3, as DNA: TGCGCCAGCAGCCAAGATACGGTGCCAAGCGGACGCTCCTACAATGAGCAGTTCTTC. Translating it yields CASSQDTVPSGRSYNEQFF.

The V and J genes are TRBV7-9 and TRBJ2-5, with 8 positions matching TRBD1. Germline-derived CDR1 and CDR2 are SEHNR and FQNEAQ (reference sequence). Trimming took 3 bases from V and 3 from J; bases not matched to a gene: 6. CDR3 length: 15 amino acids. CDR3 loop: CASSLDRAEKETQYF. CDR3 sequence (DNA): TGTGCCAGCAGCTTGGACAGGGCGGAAAAAGAGACCCAGTACTTC.

This clone has just a few counts. The rearrangement links TRBV4-2 to TRBJ1-2; a possible D gene is TRBD1 (5 bases). The V gene's germline CDR1 is LGHNA and CDR2 YNFKEQ. The CDR3 length is 15 residues. The V gene lost 0 bases and the J gene lost 8 bases, with 16 bases spanning the gap. The CDR3 DNA reads as TGTGCCAGCAGCCAAGATGAAGGGGATGGGTTGGGCTACACCTTC. Translation gives CASSQDEGDGLGYTF.

The chain employs TRBV28 and TRBJ1-2; D might be TRBD1 (6 bases). The V end lost 7 bases, the J end lost 0 bases, and 9 bases lay between the germline ends. CDR3 length: 13 amino acids. Germline CDR1 and CDR2: MDHEN and SYDVKM. CDR3 in amino acids: CASKDSANYGYTF. The CDR3 nucleotides are TGTGCCAGCAAGGACAGCGCTAACTATGGCTACACCTTC.

As DNA, the CDR3 is TGTGCCAGCAGCTTAATGCAGCCCGCCGCGGGAAAGACCCAGTACTTC. Translation: CASSLMQPAAGKTQYF. The chain employs TRBV7-3 and TRBJ2-5; D may be TRBD2 (6 bases). The CDR3 is 16 residues long. V was pared by 1 base and J by 6 bases, with 18 bases between. Germline V lookup: CDR1 SGHTA, CDR2 FQGTGA.

The rearrangement uses TRBV9 and TRBJ2-7; a weak D match, TRBD1 (6 bases). Germline-derived CDR1 and CDR2 are SGDLS and YYNGEE. The CDR3 runs 14 residues. V was pared by 3 bases and J by 2 bases, with 12 bases between. The CDR3 bases are TGTGCCAGCAGCGCTCCGGGACATCCCTACGAGCAGTACTTC. This translates into CASSAPGHPYEQYF.

The chain recombines TRBV4-1 with TRBJ2-3; D possibly corresponds to TRBD2 (6 bases). Trimming cost V 2 bases and J 7 bases, with 16 bases left between them. The germline CDR1 and CDR2 sequences are MGHRA and YSYEKL. There are 15 residues in the CDR3. CDR3 nucleotide sequence: TGCGCCAGCAGCCAACTGGGACTGCCCGGGAATACGCAGTATTTT. Protein: CASSQLGLPGNTQYF.